Below, 21 T cell receptor beta chains from the same sample are listed, as sequenced in a study of blood T cell repertoires in COVID-19. Repertoires were generated with immunoSEQ multiplex PCR, while TCRdb's copy carries only in-frame clones and drops some. The repertoire holds approximately 460,000 clones, with 80% to 90% as singletons. The sequenced material came from peripheral blood. The origin of the receptors is a man aged 18 to 35 with COVID-19, enrolled during active disease.

The table lists this clone with a count of one. This chain joins TRBV2 and TRBJ1-1; no definite D call. Germline V CDR1 and CDR2: SNHLY, FYNNEI. V gave up 4 bases and J gave up 4 bases, with 22 bases separating them. The CDR3 runs to 17 residues. The CDR3 here is CASSVGRRAGLGTEAFF. CDR3 bases: TGTGCCAGCAGTGTCGGGAGGCGGGCGGGCCTGGGCACTGAAGCTTTCTTT.

This clone was counted only a few times. DNA for the CDR3: TGTGCCAGTAGTATGGGGACAGGCAATCAGCCCCAGCATTTT. Translation gives CASSMGTGNQPQHF. V gene TRBV19 combines with J gene TRBJ1-5, with 7 nucleotides matching TRBD1. Per the germline V gene, CDR1 is LNHDA and CDR2 is SQIVND (reference sequence). V lost 3 bases, J lost 2 bases, and 1 base stayed unmatched. The CDR3 covers 14 residues.

The rearrangement uses TRBV5-1 and TRBJ2-3, with 10 nucleotides matching TRBD2. Trimming cost V 3 bases and J 4 bases; bases outside gene matches: 5. The CDR3 loop spans 15 amino acids. Germline-derived CDR1 and CDR2 are SGHRS and YFSETQ. This chain's CDR3 is CASSSSGSRADTQYF. CDR3 nucleotides: TGCGCCAGCAGCTCTAGCGGGAGTCGGGCAGATACGCAGTATTTT.

This rearrangement joins TRBV5-4 to TRBJ2-7; 13 bases are a match to TRBD2. CDR3 length: 15 amino acids. V shed 4 bases, J shed 6 bases, and the junction held 7 bases outside the gene matches. CDR1 is SGHNT and CDR2 is YYREEE in the germline V gene (reference sequence). Here the CDR3 reads CASSKPRLAGGEQYF. CDR3 DNA sequence: TGTGCCAGCAGCAAACCGAGACTAGCGGGAGGCGAGCAGTACTTC.

The rearrangement joins TRBV11-3 to TRBJ2-4; 10 bases fit TRBD2. The CDR3 spans 18 residues. Germline loops: CDR1 SGHNT, CDR2 YENEEA. V lost 0 bases and J lost 2; bases outside the gene matches: 7. The DNA of the CDR3 is TGTGCCAGCAGCTTAGATTCGGATAGCGGGAGGTCCAAAAACATTCAGTACTTC. It specifies CASSLDSDSGRSKNIQYF.

The chain combines TRBV5-1 with TRBJ2-1; 9 positions agree with TRBD1. Trimming cost V 4 bases and J 5 bases; bases outside gene matches: 4. The CDR3 has 14 residues. Germline V lookup: CDR1 SGHRS, CDR2 YFSETQ. The CDR3, as DNA: TGCGCCAGCAGCCGCGGGACAGGGAACAATGAGCAGTTCTTC. Its translation is CASSRGTGNNEQFF.

Details on this clone: Other nucleotide sequences from this sample produce the same CDR3. The rearrangement uses TRBV5-1 and TRBJ1-1; possible D gene TRBD1, 6 bases. V lost 3 bases to trimming and J lost 5 bases, with 14 bases between them. The CDR3 covers 14 residues. CDR1 SGHRS and CDR2 YFSETQ come from the germline V gene. CDR3 sequence (DNA): TGCGCCAGCAGCTGGGGCTCACAGGGAACTGAAGCTTTCTTT. It is translated as CASSWGSQGTEAFF.

J is TRBJ1-2 and V is TRBV3-1 (or the pseudogene TRBV3-2); D perhaps matches TRBD1 (6 bases). Germline CDR1 and CDR2: LGHDT and YNNKEL (reference sequence). The CDR3 is 14 residues long. The ends were cut back, 4 bases at V and 4 bases at J, with 13 bases in the middle. CDR3 protein: CASSLGQTPYGYTF. In DNA form, the CDR3 reads TGTGCCAGCAGCCTAGGACAGACGCCCTATGGCTACACCTTC.

This clone was detected only a few times. The CDR3 is CASSVGLAGLENEQFF. DNA of the CDR3: TGTGCCAGCAGCGTAGGACTAGCGGGATTGGAGAATGAGCAGTTCTTC. The gene calls are TRBV9 and TRBJ2-1, with TRBD2 matching over 11 bases. Unmatched junction bases numbered 6, after V lost 0 bases and J lost 7 bases. Per germline, CDR1 SGDLS and CDR2 YYNGEE. This CDR3 has 16 residues.

J is TRBJ1-2 and V is TRBV30, with D possibly being TRBD1 (6 bases). V lost 0 bases to trimming and J lost 5 bases, with 16 bases between them. The germline gives CDR1 GTSNPN, CDR2 SVGIG (reference sequence). The CDR3 sequence is 15 residues long. Here the CDR3 reads CAWSVGAGVQYGYTF. DNA for the CDR3: TGTGCCTGGAGTGTTGGGGCAGGGGTGCAGTATGGCTACACCTTC.

The chain combines TRBV14 with TRBJ2-5, with D possibly TRBD1 on 6 matching bases. Germline V gene sequence: CDR1 SGHDN, CDR2 FVKESK. The CDR3 is made up of 13 amino acids. Deletions cut 5 bases from V and 3 bases from J, with 10 bases between. The CDR3 here is CASSIDRKETQYF. The CDR3 bases are TGTGCCAGCAGCATAGACAGGAAAGAGACCCAGTACTTC.

V and J are TRBV19 and TRBJ1-1; D might be TRBD1 (5 bases). V gave up 5 bases and J gave up 5 bases, with 15 bases separating them. Germline V gene sequence: CDR1 LNHDA, CDR2 SQIVND (reference sequence). The CDR3 has 14 amino acids. This CDR3 reads CASSPVAGRTEAFF. The CDR3 DNA reads TGTGCCAGTAGTCCAGTAGCAGGGAGGACTGAAGCTTTCTTT. The whole variable domain, filled in from reference TRBV19 and TRBJ1-1, reads DGGITQSPKYLFRKEGQNVTLSCEQNLNHDAMYWYRQDPGQGLRLIYYSQIVNDFQKGDIAEGYSVSREKKESFPLTVTSAQKNPTAFYLCASSPVAGRTEAFFGQGTRLTVV.

This chain uses TRBV6-1 with TRBJ2-1; a weak D match, TRBD1 (6 bases). Per the germline V gene, CDR1 is MNHNS and CDR2 is SASEGT. The germline V and J ends were trimmed by 4 bases and 12 bases, with 25 bases remaining between them. The CDR3 has 16 residues. The CDR3: CASSGRGGQLPRGQFF. CDR3 sequence (DNA): TGTGCCAGCAGTGGACGCGGAGGACAGCTGCCTCGGGGGCAGTTCTTC.

The chain joins TRBV19 to TRBJ2-7, with TRBD1 identical over 9 bases. The CDR3 is made up of 14 amino acids. V lost 4 bases to trimming and J lost 4 bases; unmatched junction nucleotides: 5. Germline V gene data show CDR1 as LNHDA and CDR2 as SQIVND (reference sequence). The CDR3 spells CASSKGTGKYEQYF. CDR3 bases: TGTGCCAGTAGTAAGGGGACAGGGAAGTACGAGCAGTACTTC.

This clone has more than one count but fewer than ten. V usage is TRBV30 and J usage is TRBJ2-1; D gene ambiguous. Trimming took 2 bases from V and 7 from J, leaving 12 bases between them. This CDR3 is built from 13 residues. Germline lookup yields CDR1 GTSNPN and CDR2 SVGIG (reference sequence). The CDR3 here is CAWSSGALNEQFF. DNA of the CDR3: TGTGCCTGGAGTAGTGGAGCTTTAAATGAGCAGTTCTTC.

This clone was observed once. This CDR3 is CASSQAWLAVDNEQFF. DNA of the CDR3: TGTGCCAGCAGCCAAGCTTGGCTAGCGGTAGACAATGAGCAGTTCTTC. The V call is TRBV3-1 (or the pseudogene TRBV3-2), the J call TRBJ2-1, with TRBD2 matching 7 bases. With V trimmed by 1 base and J by 5 bases, 8 bases remained unmatched. CDR3 length: 16 amino acids. CDR1 LGHDT and CDR2 YNNKEL come from the germline V gene (reference sequence).

This clone was detected only a few times. This chain connects TRBV9 to TRBJ2-3, with 7 bases fitting TRBD1. With V trimmed by 0 bases and J by 4 bases, 5 bases remained unmatched. CDR1 SGDLS and CDR2 YYNGEE come from the germline V gene. The CDR3 totals 15 residues. CDR3 sequence (DNA): TGTGCCAGCAGCGTAGTCCAGGGGGAAGCAGATACGCAGTATTTT. Translation: CASSVVQGEADTQYF.

The V gene is TRBV24-1, the J gene TRBJ2-2; D is perhaps TRBD1 (6 bases). The CDR3 length is 14 residues. V dropped 5 bases and J dropped 5 bases, with 11 bases sitting between them. Germline-derived CDR1 and CDR2 are KGHDR and SFDVKD. This CDR3 is CATSAPTGTGELFF. Here the CDR3 DNA reads TGTGCCACCAGTGCCCCGACAGGAACCGGGGAGCTGTTTTTT.

Of note for this clone: The same CDR3 arises from other DNA sequences in this sample as well. CDR3 sequence (DNA): TGTGCCAGCTCAGGCCCTGGTGATCACAGTAATGAAAAACTGTTTTTT. This translates into CASSGPGDHSNEKLFF. The rearrangement links TRBV18 to TRBJ1-4; no definite D call. The CDR3 is 16 residues long. V lost 5 bases and J 4 bases, leaving 17 bases between the germline ends. Germline CDR1 is KGHSH and CDR2 is LQKENI.

The genes are TRBV11-2 and TRBJ2-7; 9 bases agree with TRBD2. The CDR3 sequence is 16 residues long. V gave up 4 bases and J gave up 3 bases; unmatched junction bases: 10. Germline V gene lookup returns CDR1 SGHAT and CDR2 FQNNGV. This CDR3 reads CASSSYHSGSFYEQYF. DNA of the CDR3: TGTGCCAGCAGCTCGTATCATAGCGGGAGTTTCTACGAGCAGTACTTC.

The V call is TRBV5-1, the J call TRBJ2-1; 9 bases align to TRBD2. V was clipped by 7 bases and J by 7 bases; unmatched bases: 9. CDR3 length: 14 residues. CDR1 is SGHRS and CDR2 is YFSETQ in the germline V gene. CDR3 amino acids: CASHYLAGSNEQFF. CDR3 DNA: TGCGCCAGCCACTATCTAGCGGGATCAAATGAGCAGTTCTTC.